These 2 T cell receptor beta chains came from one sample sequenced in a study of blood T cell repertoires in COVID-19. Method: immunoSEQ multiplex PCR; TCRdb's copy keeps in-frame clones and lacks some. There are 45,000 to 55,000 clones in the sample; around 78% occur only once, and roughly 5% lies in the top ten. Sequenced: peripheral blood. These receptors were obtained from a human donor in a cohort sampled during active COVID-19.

The CDR3 region has the DNA TGTGCCAGCTTATTGTTGAACAGGGGCACAGATACGCAGTATTTT. Its protein product is CASLLLNRGTDTQYF. The chain carries TRBV2 and TRBJ2-3; D might be TRBD1 (6 bases). V lost 8 bases and J lost 1, with 16 bases in between. The CDR3 length is 15 residues. The V gene's germline CDR1 is SNHLY and CDR2 FYNNEI.

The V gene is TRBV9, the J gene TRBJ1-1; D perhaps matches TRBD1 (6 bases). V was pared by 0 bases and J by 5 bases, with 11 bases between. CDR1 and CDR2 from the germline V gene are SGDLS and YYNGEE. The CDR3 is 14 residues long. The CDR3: CASSVGGTGTEAFF. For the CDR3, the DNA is TGTGCCAGCAGCGTAGGTGGAACAGGGACTGAAGCTTTCTTT.